Reported below is one TCR beta chain. The sample comes from a study of blood T cell repertoires in COVID-19. Here immunoSEQ multiplex PCR was the method, and the copy in TCRdb shows in-frame clones only, minus some. The top ten clones hold about 6% of a sample with roughly 290,000 clones, around 85% of them seen once. The J segment lost 1 base and the V segment lost 5 bases, leaving 3 bases of the junction unmatched. In germline, CDR1 is SGHNT, CDR2 YYREEE (reference sequence). This CDR3 region has 15 residues. This chain links TRBV5-4 with TRBJ2-1; 10 bases agree with TRBD2. The TCR was taken from a woman between 40 and 55 years old who had recovered from COVID-19. Material: PBMCs or T cells enriched from blood (not recorded which). Here the CDR3 DNA reads TGTGCCAGCAGGTCTAGCGGGAGTTCCTACAATGAGCAGTTCTTC. Translation: CASRSSGSSYNEQFF.